The entry that follows covers one T cell receptor (beta chain) sequence. The V end was cut by 0 bases, the J end by 0 bases, with 10 bases between. This CDR3 has 16 amino acids. Looked up from germline, CDR1 is SGDLS and CDR2 is YYNGEE. This sample is drawn from a study of blood T cell repertoires in COVID-19. Background on the study: COVID-19 samples collected from the United States, Italy and Spain covered acute and convalescent phases. The cDNA or gDNA used as material had been derived from T cells, B-cell-depleted T cells, or PBMCs.

Original data processing: Researchers report that nucleated cell counts were estimated from reference gene primer amplification. Repertoires were generated with immunoSEQ multiplex PCR, while TCRdb's copy carries only in-frame clones and drops some. From that table come the V and J calls and clone size; the DNA was used to work out D and trimming. This table has around 220,000 clones, more than 60% appearing once. The specimen was peripheral blood. This clonotype was sampled from a woman aged 40 to 49 with active or convalescent COVID-19. The chain combines TRBV9 with TRBJ2-1; no clear D gene. The DNA for the CDR3 is TGTGCCAGCAGCGTAGCTCACAAATCCTCCTACAATGAGCAGTTCTTC. It yields the protein CASSVAHKSSYNEQFF.